This TCR beta chain was captured by sequencing in a study of blood T cells in healthy people across ages. Study results and caveats: Older individuals had lower TCR beta diversity per million T cells (the decline was roughly linear).

With respect to this clonotype: Its target is unknown.

Trimming took off 5 bases at V and 4 bases at J, with 18 bases between the two ends. The CDR3 has 16 residues. Germline V CDR1 and CDR2: SGDLS, YYNGEE. With a J-beta primer mix and a sample-barcoded 5' primer, a second PCR ran about 7 to 11 cycles. A tag from a template-switch adaptor with 12 random nucleotides marked each cDNA molecule. TCRdb reanalysed the 5' RACE reads using MiXCR and keeps one entry per CDR3 protein. In the table there are roughly 1,500,000 distinct CDR3 sequences, about 31% of which are singletons. The TCR comes from a woman in her 30s in good health. The chain carries TRBV9 and TRBJ1-4; D is ambiguous. Sequencing was performed on blood. CDR3 nucleotide sequence: TGTGCCAGCAGGCCAGGACCGGGAAACTTTAATGAAAAACTGTTTTTT. Amino acid sequence: CASRPGPGNFNEKLFF.